The 8 T cell receptor beta chains below come from one sample, sequenced in a study of shared clonotypes between healthy human individuals. Profiling relied on immunoSEQ multiplex PCR, and the TCRdb table lists in-frame clones only, not all of them. The top ten hold approximately 0.95% of the sample, which has approximately 1,000,000 clones, 60% to 85% seen once. The sequencing sample was made of memory CD4+ T cells from PBMCs. Subset of the sample: CD45RA-negative fraction. The receptors stem from a man between 18 and 35 years old in good health. Some clones in this sample may be carry-over from other donors' samples.

The J gene is TRBJ2-5, the V gene TRBV7-9, with D tentatively TRBD1 (5 bases). Germline CDR1 reads SEHNR; CDR2 reads FQNEAQ (reference sequence). V was pared by 2 bases and J by 1 base, with 11 bases between. CDR3 length: 15 residues. This CDR3 reads CASSLYPQAQETQYF. In nucleotides, the CDR3 is TGTGCCAGCAGCTTATACCCACAGGCCCAAGAGACCCAGTACTTC.

The chain's CDR3 is CASTRTGIEQYF. CDR3 sequence (DNA): TGTGCCAGCACTAGGACAGGGATCGAGCAGTACTTC. The chain carries TRBV28 and TRBJ2-7, with 8 bases identical to TRBD1. J lost 6 bases, V lost 7 bases, and 5 bases had no gene match. Germline CDR1 MDHEN, CDR2 SYDVKM. The CDR3 extends over 12 amino acids.

The CDR3 loop is CASRKSGGAQYF. For the CDR3, the DNA is TGTGCCAGCAGGAAGAGTGGTGGTGCGCAGTATTTT. This chain joins TRBV14 and TRBJ2-3; D is undetermined. Trimming removed 6 bases at V and 10 bases at J, with 14 bases between. Germline CDR1 and CDR2: SGHDN and FVKESK. The CDR3 extends over 12 amino acids.

This clone was observed many times. V usage is TRBV2 and J usage is TRBJ1-4; 8 nucleotides align to TRBD1. The CDR3 is made up of 15 amino acids. Losses at the gene ends were 5 bases for V and 6 bases for J; bases not matched to a gene: 8. Germline CDR1 SNHLY, CDR2 FYNNEI. The DNA of the CDR3 is TGTGCCAGCAGTAAGGACAGGGTAAACTATGAAAAACTGTTTTTT. This gives the protein CASSKDRVNYEKLFF.

The J gene is TRBJ1-5, the V gene TRBV19, with 8 nucleotides matching TRBD1. CDR1 is LNHDA and CDR2 is SQIVND in the germline V gene (reference sequence). V was pared by 5 bases and J by 6 bases, with 6 bases of the junction left unmatched. The CDR3 totals 14 residues. The CDR3: CASSGQGRGQPQHF. CDR3 sequence (DNA): TGTGCCAGTAGTGGACAGGGACGGGGTCAGCCCCAGCATTTT. Using reference TRBV19 and TRBJ1-5 for the parts outside the CDR3, the full variable domain is DGGITQSPKYLFRKEGQNVTLSCEQNLNHDAMYWYRQDPGQGLRLIYYSQIVNDFQKGDIAEGYSVSREKKESFPLTVTSAQKNPTAFYLCASSGQGRGQPQHFGDGTRLSIL.

This clone was seen only a few times. The V and J genes are TRBV4-1 and TRBJ2-7; no definite D call. Germline V gene sequence: CDR1 MGHRA, CDR2 YSYEKL. This CDR3 has 16 amino acids. V lost 1 base and J lost 7, with 20 bases in between. The CDR3 spells CASSQGIPTSSEEQYF. As DNA, the CDR3 is TGCGCCAGCAGCCAAGGCATCCCCACCTCCTCGGAAGAGCAGTACTTC.

A note on this clone: The same CDR3 also results from other DNA sequences found in this sample. The chain carries TRBV5-1 and TRBJ2-1, with unresolved D. Germline loops: CDR1 SGHRS, CDR2 YFSETQ. Trimming took off 0 bases at V and 6 bases at J, with 7 bases between the two ends. There are 13 residues in the CDR3. The CDR3 sequence is CASSLGLANEQFF. CDR3 nucleotides: TGCGCCAGCAGCTTGGGTTTAGCCAATGAGCAGTTCTTC.

This clone was seen a single time. The sample holds other DNA sequences that translate to the same CDR3. This rearrangement joins TRBV9 to TRBJ2-3; no clear D. The germline V gene has CDR1 SGDLS and CDR2 YYNGEE. The CDR3 length is 12 residues. The V end was cut by 2 bases, the J end by 5 bases, with 6 bases between. The CDR3 DNA follows: TGTGCCAGCAGCGTCAAGGGAGATACGCAGTATTTT. As protein: CASSVKGDTQYF.